The rows below give T cell receptor beta chains drawn from one sample of a study of blood T cell dynamics during melanoma immunotherapy. Measured with immunoSEQ multiplex PCR; TCRdb has only the in-frame clones, and not every one. The sample lists 15,000 to 20,000 clones, approximately 93% seen once, with about 1.8% in the top ten. The sequences come from blood, collected from a patient treated with checkpoint blockade. Receptors originate from a human donor with melanoma. CDR3s include the opening cysteine and the closing phenylalanine or tryptophan. A D gene is named only where the DNA matches it firmly. Size values are once, few and many counts, or a class for expanded clones, and some rows have none.

size,V,D,J,CDR3,DNA
once,TRBV10-3,NA,TRBJ2-3,CAISPLGGSTDTQYF,TGTGCCATCAGCCCCCTCGGCGGCAGCACAGATACGCAGTATTTT
NA,TRBV6-5,NA,TRBJ1-3,CASSYTGNTIYF,TGTGCCAGCAGTTACACTGGAAACACCATATATTTT
NA,TRBV7-2,NA,TRBJ1-1,CASSLGSAGLTEAFF,TGTGCCAGCAGCTTAGGTTCCGCAGGGCTTACTGAAGCTTTCTTT
NA,TRBV7-9,NA,TRBJ2-5,CASSLVRGPGGETQYF,TGTGCCAGCAGCTTAGTTCGGGGGCCGGGCGGGGAGACCCAGTACTTC
NA,TRBV7-8,TRBD2,TRBJ2-1,CASSLGITSGRKNEQFF,TGTGCCAGCAGCTTGGGGATTACTAGCGGGAGAAAAAATGAGCAGTTCTTC
once,TRBV9,NA,TRBJ2-1,CASSIRGNEQFF,TGTGCCAGCAGCATCAGGGGTAATGAGCAGTTCTTC
NA,TRBV9,TRBD2,TRBJ2-1,CASSGLAGGILEQFF,TGTGCCAGCAGCGGACTAGCGGGAGGGATCCTTGAGCAGTTCTTC
NA,TRBV2,TRBD2,TRBJ2-1,CASSGLAGGEQFF,TGTGCCAGCAGTGGCCTAGCGGGAGGCGAGCAGTTCTTC
NA,TRBV19,NA,TRBJ1-6,CASQTLTETWPNSPLHF,TGTGCCAGTCAAACTCTGACTGAGACCTGGCCCAATTCACCCCTCCACTTT
NA,TRBV5-1,NA,TRBJ1-1,CASSLGGGGNTEAFF,TGCGCCAGCAGCTTGGGCGGCGGGGGGAACACTGAAGCTTTCTTT
once,TRBV6-1,NA,TRBJ1-1,CASSGGRLGGTEAFF,TGTGCCAGCAGTGGGGGTAGGTTAGGCGGCACTGAAGCTTTCTTT
NA,TRBV7-2,NA,TRBJ1-6,CASSLEAGRNSPLHF,TGTGCCAGCAGCTTAGAGGCAGGCCGAAATTCACCCCTCCACTTT
once,TRBV6-5,NA,TRBJ2-7,CASSYSFGQMPYEQYF,TGTGCCAGCAGTTACTCCTTCGGACAGATGCCCTACGAGCAGTACTTC
NA,TRBV27,TRBD1,TRBJ2-7,CASSPGQGVYEQYF,TGTGCCAGCAGTCCGGGACAGGGGGTCTACGAGCAGTACTTC
NA,TRBV15,NA,TRBJ1-2,CATSRGLQTVDYGYTF,TGTGCCACCAGCAGAGGTCTTCAGACAGTAGACTATGGCTACACCTTC
NA,TRBV4-3,TRBD2,TRBJ2-3,CASSQDRLADTQYF,TGCGCCAGCAGCCAAGACCGACTAGCGGATACGCAGTATTTT
NA,TRBV25-1,TRBD1,TRBJ1-1,CASSPTVGQGMNTEAFF,TGTGCCAGCAGTCCAACCGTGGGACAGGGTATGAACACTGAAGCTTTCTTT
NA,TRBV4-3,NA,TRBJ2-7,CASSQVQGELYEQYF,TGCGCCAGCAGCCAAGTTCAGGGAGAGCTGTACGAGCAGTACTTC
NA,TRBV27,NA,TRBJ1-4,CASSLTVTNEKLFF,TGTGCCAGCAGTTTAACCGTAACTAATGAAAAACTGTTTTTT
NA,TRBV5-6,NA,TRBJ2-1,CEDRGGYNEQFF,TGTGAGGACAGAGGGGGATACAATGAGCAGTTCTTC
NA,TRBV28,NA,TRBJ1-2,CASRYQGLNGYTF,TGTGCCAGCAGATACCAGGGGCTCAATGGCTACACCTTC
NA,TRBV11-2,NA,TRBJ2-5,CASSPLPVGGRETQYF,TGTGCCAGCAGCCCCCTCCCCGTGGGGGGCAGGGAGACCCAGTACTTC
NA,TRBV4-2,NA,TRBJ2-5,CASSQVGTGEVETQYF,TGTGCCAGCAGCCAAGTGGGTACCGGGGAAGTAGAGACCCAGTACTTC
NA,TRBV5-4,TRBD2,TRBJ2-5,CASSLVASGSFAETQYF,TGTGCCAGCAGCTTGGTGGCTAGCGGGAGTTTCGCCGAGACCCAGTACTTC
once,TRBV4-1,NA,TRBJ2-1,CASSRGAPNTEQFF,TGCGCCAGCAGCCGAGGGGCCCCCAACACTGAGCAGTTCTTC
NA,TRBV7-2,NA,TRBJ2-7,CASSEGHLGPYEQYF,TGTGCCAGCAGCGAGGGACACCTTGGCCCCTACGAGCAGTACTTC
once,TRBV9,TRBD1,TRBJ2-7,CASSVEAGGPYEQYF,TGTGCCAGCAGCGTAGAGGCAGGGGGTCCCTACGAGCAGTACTTC
NA,TRBV7-9,TRBD1,TRBJ2-7,CASSLRDRGYEQYF,TGTGCCAGCAGCTTGAGGGACAGGGGATACGAGCAGTACTTC
NA,TRBV6-5,NA,TRBJ2-6,CASSYMGTGANVLTF,TGTGCCAGCAGTTACATGGGAACCGGGGCCAACGTCCTGACTTTC
NA,TRBV6-5,NA,TRBJ2-7,CASRPTSQHSEQYF,TGTGCCAGCAGACCAACCTCGCAGCATAGCGAGCAGTACTTC
few,TRBV6-6,NA,TRBJ1-3,CASSYSKSPGNTIYF,TGTGCCAGCAGTTACTCGAAGTCGCCCGGAAACACCATATATTTT
NA,TRBV6-1,NA,TRBJ1-5,CASSERWVASGNQPQHF,TGTGCCAGCAGTGAACGGTGGGTAGCCTCTGGCAATCAGCCCCAGCATTTT
NA,TRBV30,TRBD2,TRBJ2-7,CAWSALTRGDGGYEQYF,TGTGCCTGGAGTGCCCTCACCCGGGGGGACGGTGGCTACGAGCAGTACTTC
NA,TRBV30,TRBD1,TRBJ2-7,CAWSRTGGRYEQYF,TGTGCCTGGAGCCGGACAGGGGGGAGGTACGAGCAGTACTTC